This T cell receptor beta chain was identified during a study of shared clonotypes between healthy human individuals. Some clones are missing from TCRdb's copy, which holds only in-frame ones; the method was immunoSEQ multiplex PCR. The sample includes over a million clones, approximately 98.5% seen only once; the top ten take roughly 0.36%. The V segment lost 4 bases and the J segment 5 bases; nucleotides outside the gene matches: 8. Looked up from germline, CDR1 is KGHSH and CDR2 is LQKENI. The CDR3 length is 15 residues. This TCR derives from a man younger than 45 in good health. The chain uses TRBV18 and TRBJ1-1; 9 bases line up with TRBD1. The sample taken for sequencing was naive CD4+ T cells sorted from blood. Indicated subset: CD45RA+ positively selected. Here the CDR3 reads CASSQVVGTGTEAFF. CDR3 in DNA: TGTGCCAGCTCACAGGTGGTCGGGACAGGGACTGAAGCTTTCTTT.